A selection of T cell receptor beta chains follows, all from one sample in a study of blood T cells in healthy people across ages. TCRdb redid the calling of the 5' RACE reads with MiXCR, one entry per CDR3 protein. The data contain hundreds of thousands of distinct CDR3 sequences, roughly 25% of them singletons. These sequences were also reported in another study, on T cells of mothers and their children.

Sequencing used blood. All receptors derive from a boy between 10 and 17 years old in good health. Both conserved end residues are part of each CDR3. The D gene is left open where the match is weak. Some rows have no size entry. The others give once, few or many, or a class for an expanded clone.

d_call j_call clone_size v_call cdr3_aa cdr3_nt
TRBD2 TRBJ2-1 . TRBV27 CASSSGLAVLNSYNEQFF TGTGCCAGCAGTTCGGGACTAGCGGTTCTTAACTCCTACAATGAGCAGTTCTTC
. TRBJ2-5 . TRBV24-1 CATSDPADLTQETQYF TGTGCCACCAGTGATCCGGCGGATCTCACCCAAGAGACCCAGTACTTC
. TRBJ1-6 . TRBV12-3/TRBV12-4 CASSSVGGESPLHF TGTGCCAGCAGTTCTGTAGGAGGGGAGTCACCCCTCCACTTT
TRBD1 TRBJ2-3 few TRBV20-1 CSARGGQGRSDTQYF TGCAGTGCTAGGGGCGGACAGGGAAGGTCAGATACGCAGTATTTT
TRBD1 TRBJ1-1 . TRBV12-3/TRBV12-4 CASSGSDRANTEAFF TGTGCCAGCAGTGGCTCAGACAGGGCGAACACTGAAGCTTTCTTT
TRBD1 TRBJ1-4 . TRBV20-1 CSATGQGGEKLFF TGCAGTGCTACGGGACAGGGTGGTGAAAAACTGTTTTTT
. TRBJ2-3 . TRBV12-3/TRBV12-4 CASSSGRVNTQYF TGTGCCAGCAGCTCCGGACGGGTTAATACGCAGTATTTT
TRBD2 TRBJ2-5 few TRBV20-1 CSARSRGLDVGTQYF TGCAGTGCTAGAAGTCGGGGACTAGATGTGGGGACCCAGTACTTC
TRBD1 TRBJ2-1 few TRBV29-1 CSVLTGQGGNEQFF TGCAGCGTTCTGACGGGACAGGGGGGTAATGAGCAGTTCTTC
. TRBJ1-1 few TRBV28 CASSPGTNLNTEAFF TGTGCCAGCAGTCCAGGGACAAACCTGAACACTGAAGCTTTCTTT
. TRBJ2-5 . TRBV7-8 CASSLSKGLETQYF TGTGCCAGCAGCTTAAGCAAAGGGTTGGAGACCCAGTACTTC
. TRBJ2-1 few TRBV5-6 CASSLEFYTNVNEQFF TGTGCCAGCAGCTTGGAATTTTACACCAATGTGAATGAGCAGTTCTTC
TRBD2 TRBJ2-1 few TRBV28 CASSGRLAGGFEQFF TGTGCCAGCAGCGGTAGACTAGCGGGAGGTTTTGAGCAGTTCTTC
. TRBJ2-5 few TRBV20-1 CSAHYRGETQYF TGCAGTGCCCACTACCGTGGGGAGACCCAGTACTTC
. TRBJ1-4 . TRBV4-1 CASSWRGGEGEKLFF TGCGCCAGCAGTTGGAGGGGGGGGGAAGGTGAAAAACTGTTTTTT
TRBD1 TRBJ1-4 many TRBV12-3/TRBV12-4 CASRGPDRVDEKLFF TGTGCCAGCAGGGGACCCGACAGGGTGGACGAAAAACTGTTTTTT
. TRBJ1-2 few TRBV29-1 CSARNSAYGYTF TGCAGCGCTCGGAATTCTGCCTATGGCTACACCTTC
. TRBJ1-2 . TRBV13 CATGTDANYGYTF TGTGCCACCGGGACGGACGCTAACTATGGCTACACCTTC
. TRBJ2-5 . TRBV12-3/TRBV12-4 CASSSVGGDGEETQYF TGTGCCAGCAGTTCCGTAGGGGGGGATGGGGAAGAGACCCAGTACTTC
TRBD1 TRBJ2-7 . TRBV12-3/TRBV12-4 CASSFVGQGADEQYF TGTGCCAGCAGTTTTGTCGGACAGGGGGCCGACGAGCAGTACTTC
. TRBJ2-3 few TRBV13 CASSLRPTSTDTQYF TGTGCCAGCAGCCTTAGACCCACTAGCACAGATACGCAGTATTTT
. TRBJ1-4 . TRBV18 CASSRDKTFNEKLFF TGTGCCAGCTCTCGGGACAAGACCTTTAATGAAAAACTGTTTTTT
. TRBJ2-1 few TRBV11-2 CASSLTVGRYNEQFF TGTGCCAGCAGCTTAACGGTGGGGCGCTACAATGAGCAGTTCTTC
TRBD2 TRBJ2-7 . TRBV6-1 CASSPRTSGVFSYEQYF TGTGCCAGCAGTCCCAGGACTAGCGGGGTGTTCTCCTACGAGCAGTACTTC
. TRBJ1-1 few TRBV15 CATSRVNRAAEAFF TGTGCCACCAGCAGAGTGAACAGGGCCGCTGAAGCTTTCTTT
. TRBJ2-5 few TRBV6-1 CASSQMGVYQETQYF TGTGCCAGCAGCCAGATGGGGGTGTACCAAGAGACCCAGTACTTC
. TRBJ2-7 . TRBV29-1 CSVEAPNTGEQYF TGCAGCGTTGAGGCTCCGAATACGGGCGAGCAGTACTTC
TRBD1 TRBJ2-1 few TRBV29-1 CSSAQGVSYNEQFF TGCAGCTCTGCCCAGGGGGTGTCCTACAATGAGCAGTTCTTC
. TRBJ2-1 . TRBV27 CASSSAGQGPYNEQFF TGTGCCAGCAGTTCGGCGGGGCAGGGACCTTACAATGAGCAGTTCTTC
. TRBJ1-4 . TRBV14 CASSRRHTTNEKLFF TGTGCCAGCAGCCGCCGACATACAACTAATGAAAAACTGTTTTTT
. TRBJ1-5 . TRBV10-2 CASSAAGATGQPQHF TGCGCCAGCAGTGCCGCCGGGGCGACGGGTCAGCCCCAGCATTTT
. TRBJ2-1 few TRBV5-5 CASSLLDRLYNEQFF TGTGCCAGCAGCTTGCTCGACAGACTTTACAATGAGCAGTTCTTC
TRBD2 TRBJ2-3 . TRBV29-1 CSVDGRVDTQYF TGCAGCGTTGATGGGAGGGTGGATACGCAGTATTTT
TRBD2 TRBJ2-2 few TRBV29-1 CSVEADRAGTGELFF TGCAGCGTTGAAGCCGACAGAGCGGGGACCGGGGAGCTGTTTTTT
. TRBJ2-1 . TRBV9 CASSASSLHEQFF TGTGCCAGCAGCGCATCTAGCTTACATGAGCAGTTCTTC
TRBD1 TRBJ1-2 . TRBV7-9 CASSQGRDRAYGYTF TGTGCCAGCAGCCAGGGACGGGACAGGGCCTATGGCTACACCTTC
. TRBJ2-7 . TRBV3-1 CASSQDDGALTYEQYF TGTGCCAGCAGCCAAGATGATGGGGCCCTAACCTACGAGCAGTACTTC
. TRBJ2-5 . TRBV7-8 CASSLPDYQETQYF TGTGCCAGCAGCTTACCCGACTATCAAGAGACCCAGTACTTC
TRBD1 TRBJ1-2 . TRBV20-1 CSASDRTGYYGYTF TGCAGTGCTAGTGACAGGACAGGTTACTATGGCTACACCTTC
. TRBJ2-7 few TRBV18 CASSPMVSYEQYF TGTGCCAGCTCACCTATGGTATCCTACGAGCAGTACTTC
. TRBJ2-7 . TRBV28 CASSLPGPIADVYEQYF TGTGCCAGCAGTTTACCTGGGCCAATAGCGGACGTTTACGAGCAGTACTTC
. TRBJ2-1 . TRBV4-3 CASNQVPRRGAGNEQFF TGCGCCAGCAACCAAGTCCCCCGGCGCGGGGCCGGGAATGAGCAGTTCTTC
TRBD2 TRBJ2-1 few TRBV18 CASSPKLAGGPYNEQFF TGTGCCAGCTCACCGAAACTAGCGGGAGGGCCCTACAATGAGCAGTTCTTC
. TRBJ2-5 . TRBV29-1 CSVEVVREETQYF TGCAGCGTTGAAGTGGTCAGGGAAGAGACCCAGTACTTC
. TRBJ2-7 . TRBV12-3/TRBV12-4 CASSGRLSYEQYF TGTGCCAGCAGTGGACGATTATCCTACGAGCAGTACTTC
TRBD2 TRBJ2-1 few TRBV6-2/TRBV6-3 CASSRLSGGSYNEQFF TGTGCCAGCAGTCGCCTAAGCGGGGGCTCCTACAATGAGCAGTTCTTC
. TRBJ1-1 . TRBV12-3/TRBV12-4 CASSLGSGDDTEAFF TGTGCCAGCAGTTTAGGTTCAGGGGATGACACTGAAGCTTTCTTT
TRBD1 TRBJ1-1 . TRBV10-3 CATGGDRVVTEAFF TGTGCCACTGGGGGGGACAGGGTGGTCACTGAGGCTTTCTTT
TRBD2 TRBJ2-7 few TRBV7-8 CASSLVGSGGGYEQYF TGTGCCAGCAGCTTAGTAGGTAGCGGGGGCGGCTACGAGCAGTACTTC
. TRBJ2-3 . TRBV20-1 CSATGLTDTQYF TGCAGTGCAACGGGCCTCACAGATACGCAGTATTTT
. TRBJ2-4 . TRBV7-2 CASSLGTAGQNIQYF TGTGCCAGCAGCTTAGGAACCGCAGGACAAAACATTCAGTACTTC
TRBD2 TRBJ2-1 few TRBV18 CASSKREDYEQFF TGTGCCAGCTCAAAGCGGGAGGATTATGAGCAGTTCTTC
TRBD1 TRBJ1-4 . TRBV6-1 CASSGWTGLGEKLFF TGTGCCAGCAGTGGATGGACAGGGTTAGGTGAAAAACTGTTTTTT
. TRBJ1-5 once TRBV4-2 CASSQAGSGNQPQHF TGTGCCAGCAGCCAAGCAGGGTCGGGCAATCAGCCCCAGCATTTT